A single sample gave rise to the 16 T cell receptor beta chains below, sequenced in a study of OX40 agonist ivuxolimab in advanced cancers. Libraries were prepared by immunoSEQ multiplex PCR; TCRdb keeps only in-frame clonotypes and omits some of them. Of approximately 94,000 clones in the sample, 91% are singletons; the top ten hold about 0.49%. Specimen: CD4+ or CD8+ T cells sorted from blood, collected in a trial of the OX40 agonist ivuxolimab. The origin of the receptors is an adult with an advanced solid tumor such as melanoma, head and neck, liver or kidney cancer.

This clone was observed a handful of times. This sequence joins TRBV28 and TRBJ2-3; 9 nucleotides agree with TRBD2. Germline lookup yields CDR1 MDHEN and CDR2 SYDVKM. The CDR3 extends over 14 amino acids. Trimming at V came to 5 bases and at J to 8 bases, leaving 8 bases not matched to a gene. The CDR3 loop is CASSPAGGPSTQYF. CDR3 DNA: TGTGCCAGCAGTCCGGCGGGAGGGCCTAGTACGCAGTATTTT.

This chain uses TRBV6-5 with TRBJ2-1; D might be TRBD1 (6 bases). This CDR3 region has 16 residues. V lost 4 bases to trimming and J lost 0 bases, with 13 bases between them. Germline V gene sequence: CDR1 MNHEY, CDR2 SVGAGI. The CDR3 loop is CASSSTGSSSYNEQFF. The CDR3 DNA reads TGTGCCAGCAGTTCCACAGGGAGCTCCTCCTACAATGAGCAGTTCTTC.

The rearrangement joins TRBV7-8 to TRBJ2-1; 7 nucleotides line up with TRBD2. Losses at the gene ends were 1 base for V and 4 bases for J; bases not matched to a gene: 4. The CDR3 has 15 amino acids. Per germline, CDR1 SGHVS and CDR2 FQNEAQ. The CDR3 sequence: CASSLETSRYNEQFF. The CDR3 DNA reads TGTGCCAGCAGCTTAGAGACTAGCAGATACAATGAGCAGTTCTTC.

The chain recombines TRBV7-2 with TRBJ1-1; the D is unclear. The ends were cut back, 4 bases at V and 1 base at J, with 7 bases in the middle. CDR3 length: 13 amino acids. Germline CDR1 is SGHTA and CDR2 is FQGNSA. CDR3 loop: CASSSRANTEAFF. For the CDR3, the DNA is TGTGCCAGCAGCTCCCGGGCGAACACTGAAGCTTTCTTT.

This clone appeared a few times. The rearrangement uses TRBV19 and TRBJ1-1, with unresolved D. This CDR3 has 13 residues. The V end lost 3 bases, the J end lost 3 bases, and 8 bases lay between the germline ends. The germline gives CDR1 LNHDA, CDR2 SQIVND (reference sequence). CDR3 in DNA: TGTGCCAGTAGTATGGGCAGTTACACTGAAGCTTTCTTT. This codes for CASSMGSYTEAFF.

This clone was counted once. The rearrangement links TRBV6-6 to TRBJ2-5; D remains ambiguous. V lost 2 bases and J lost 1, with 5 bases in between. This CDR3 is 13 amino acids long. CDR1 and CDR2 (germline): MNHNY, SVGAGI (reference sequence). The CDR3 bases are TGTGCCAGCAGTTACGGTGGCCAAGAGACCCAGTACTTC. This translates into CASSYGGQETQYF.

J is TRBJ2-3 and V is TRBV7-2; the D gene could be TRBD1 or TRBD2 (6 bases each). V gave up 1 base and J gave up 2 bases, with 13 bases separating them. CDR1 and CDR2 (germline): SGHTA, FQGNSA. This CDR3 has 16 residues. CDR3 amino acids: CASSLGGGLNTDTQYF. In nucleotides, the CDR3 is TGTGCCAGCAGCTTAGGTGGGGGGCTAAACACAGATACGCAGTATTTT.

The genes are TRBV11-3 and TRBJ2-2; the D is unclear. The V end was cut by 5 bases, the J end by 8 bases, with 18 bases between. This CDR3 comprises 15 residues. The germline V gene has CDR1 SGHNT and CDR2 YENEEA. Here the CDR3 DNA reads TGTGCCAGCAGCCCTAGTTCTTCTGCTTTGGGGGAGCTGTTTTTT. Amino acid sequence: CASSPSSSALGELFF.

The chain employs TRBV9 and TRBJ2-2; 16 positions match TRBD2. The germline V gene has CDR1 SGDLS and CDR2 YYNGEE. Trimming at V came to 3 bases and at J to 3 bases, leaving 5 bases not matched to a gene. CDR3 length equals 18 residues. The CDR3 DNA follows: TGTGCCAGCAGCGCGGGACTAGCGGGAGGGAGGGACACCGGGGAGCTGTTTTTT. The encoded protein is CASSAGLAGGRDTGELFF.

The CDR3 region has the DNA TGTGCCAGCACGACTACCCGGACAGGCGGCTACACCTTC. It specifies CASTTTRTGGYTF. The chain carries TRBV2 and TRBJ1-2; 7 bases match TRBD1. Germline lookup yields CDR1 SNHLY and CDR2 FYNNEI. This CDR3 region has 13 residues. Germline trimming cut 7 bases from V and 8 bases from J; bases unmatched to any gene: 10.

By share, this clone ranks as medium-sized. The chain links TRBV7-2 to TRBJ2-3, with D perhaps given as TRBD1 or TRBD2 (5 bases each). The CDR3 spans 12 residues. Germline loops: CDR1 SGHTA, CDR2 FQGNSA. The germline V and J ends were trimmed by 5 bases and 8 bases, with 11 bases remaining between them. The CDR3 is CASSPTRGTQYF. In nucleotides, the CDR3 is TGTGCCAGCAGCCCGACGAGGGGTACGCAGTATTTT.

The chain employs TRBV4-3 and TRBJ2-3; no firm D call. This CDR3 has 17 amino acids. The ends were cut back, 0 bases at V and 2 bases at J, with 15 bases in the middle. The germline gives CDR1 LGHNA, CDR2 YSLEER. CDR3 loop: CASSQDRRYGATDTQYF. CDR3 nucleotides: TGCGCCAGCAGCCAAGATCGTCGCTACGGCGCCACAGATACGCAGTATTTT.

This rearrangement joins TRBV7-9 to TRBJ2-7; 11 nucleotides agree with TRBD2. The V gene end was trimmed by 1 base and the J gene end by 5 bases; junction bases not matched to a gene: 10. The CDR3 extends over 17 amino acids. CDR1 and CDR2 from the germline V gene are SEHNR and FQNEAQ (reference sequence). The CDR3 protein is CASSLGENSGRADEQYF. The CDR3 DNA reads as TGTGCCAGCAGCTTAGGAGAAAATAGCGGGAGGGCGGACGAGCAGTACTTC. Full variable domain (outside the CDR3, taken from reference TRBV7-9 and TRBJ2-7): DTGVSQNPRHKITKRGQNVTFRCDPISEHNRLYWYRQTLGQGPEFLTYFQNEAQLEKSRLLSDRFSAERPKGSFSTLEIQRTEQGDSAMYLCASSLGENSGRADEQYFGPGTRLTVT.

The chain recombines TRBV5-6 with TRBJ2-4; D unclear. The V and J ends lost 4 bases and 0 bases respectively, with 14 bases between them. The CDR3 is 16 residues long. Germline CDR1 and CDR2: SGHDT and YYEEEE. The CDR3 loop reads CASSPTPTVAKNIQYF. CDR3 nucleotide sequence: TGTGCCAGCAGCCCCACTCCGACGGTAGCCAAAAACATTCAGTACTTC.

The chain joins TRBV28 to TRBJ2-7; TRBD1 matches at 7 bases. Germline V gene data show CDR1 as MDHEN and CDR2 as SYDVKM. The CDR3 has 15 residues. V shed 5 bases, J shed 5 bases, and the junction held 12 bases outside the gene matches. CDR3 residues: CASSNRGSRRDEQYF. The CDR3 DNA sequence: TGTGCCAGCAGTAACAGGGGTTCCCGTAGGGACGAGCAGTACTTC.

The chain employs TRBV5-4 and TRBJ2-7, with D tentatively TRBD2 (7 bases). This CDR3 has 18 amino acids. Between the trimmed V and J ends, which lost 0 bases and 2 bases, there was a span of 21 bases. CDR1 and CDR2 from the germline V gene are SGHNT and YYREEE (reference sequence). The CDR3 reads CASSLGGRVRGSPYEQYF. For the CDR3, the DNA is TGTGCCAGCAGCTTGGGGGGGCGCGTTCGCGGGAGTCCCTACGAGCAGTACTTC.